The clone carrying this T cell receptor beta chain was seen repeatedly, ten times or more. Its antigen is currently unknown. The read terminates 3 residues before the CDR3 end, so the remaining end is supplied by the germline J gene. The data were obtained in a study of T cell clonality in common variable immunodeficiency. Assay: immunoSEQ multiplex PCR; the TCRdb copy retains only in-frame clones and omits some. This sample has roughly 60,000 clones, each found more than once. Study-wide results and caveats: T cell subpopulation sequencing would be needed to explain CVID clonality.

With V trimmed by 3 bases and J by 7 bases, 6 bases remained unmatched. The CDR3 covers 14 residues. Germline V gene lookup returns CDR1 DFQATT and CDR2 SNEGSKA (reference sequence). The sample consisted of peripheral blood mononuclear cells. The sequence was collected from a person between 18 and 75 years old in good health. The chain links TRBV20-1 to TRBJ2-1; 10 nucleotides agree with TRBD2. CDR3 DNA, as far as it was read: TGCAGTGCTAGTCCCCCTAGCGGGAGTAATGAG. It is translated as CSASPPSGSNE. The CDR3, in full, reads CSASPPSGSNEQFF.